The sequence of this TCR beta chain was determined in a study of OX40 agonist ivuxolimab in advanced cancers. V dropped 2 bases and J dropped 2; count of bases not matched to a gene: 3. Germline values: CDR1 KGHSH, CDR2 LQKENI. This CDR3 is built from 15 residues. Study-level findings and limits: Expanded clones belonging to CD8+ T cells outnumbered, on average, those of CD4+.

Method: immunoSEQ multiplex PCR; TCRdb's copy keeps in-frame clones and lacks some. Among some 100,000 clones listed, around nine tenths were seen once. Worth noting for this clone: Its antigen is unidentified.

Sequences were derived from CD4+ or CD8+ T cells sorted from blood, sampled in a trial of the OX40 agonist ivuxolimab. This receptor was obtained from an adult with an advanced solid tumor such as melanoma, head and neck, liver or kidney cancer. The chain couples TRBV18 to TRBJ1-2; 9 bases are shared with TRBD1. The CDR3 DNA sequence: TGTGCCAGCTCACCAACCACAGGGGGCAACTATGGCTACACCTTC. Translation: CASSPTTGGNYGYTF. Complete variable domain (other parts from reference TRBV18 and TRBJ1-2): NAGVMQNPRHLVRRRGQEARLRCSPMKGHSHVYWYRQLPEEGLKFMVYLQKENIIDESGMPKERFSAEFPKEGPSILRIQQVVRGDSAAYFCASSPTTGGNYGYTFGSGTRLTVV.